The rows below give T cell receptor beta chains drawn from one sample of a study of blood T cell repertoires in COVID-19. Data came from immunoSEQ multiplex PCR; TCRdb stores just in-frame clones and leaves some out. This sample has about 71,000 clones, with roughly 82% found just once. The sample taken for sequencing was peripheral blood. The receptors stem from a woman of 80 years or more with active or convalescent COVID-19. CDR3s include the opening cysteine and the closing phenylalanine or tryptophan. The order of the fields is D gene, J gene, clone size, V gene, CDR3 DNA, CDR3 protein. A D gene is named only where the DNA matches it firmly. Clone size, where shown, is once, few, many, or a class for clones that have expanded.

NA | TRBJ1-5 | NA | TRBV5-5 | TGTGCCAGCAGCTTGAGACAGACTAGCAATCAGCCCCAGCATTTT | CASSLRQTSNQPQHF
NA | TRBJ1-1 | few | TRBV5-4 | TGTGCCAGCAGCCCCCAGGGGATCGTATCGGGTGAAGCTTTCTTT | CASSPQGIVSGEAFF
NA | TRBJ1-6 | NA | TRBV7-8 | TGTGCCAGCAGCTTAGAAGTTCTCCCACGGGGTTCACCCCTCCACTTT | CASSLEVLPRGSPLHF
TRBD1 | TRBJ1-5 | NA | TRBV7-8 | TGTGCCAGCAGCTTCGAAAACAGGGGGGTACGCAATCAGCCCCAGCATTTT | CASSFENRGVRNQPQHF
NA | TRBJ1-4 | once | TRBV6-6 | TGTGCCAGCAGTTACGTGGACTTAGCTAATGAAAAACTGTTTTTT | CASSYVDLANEKLFF
TRBD1 | TRBJ2-7 | NA | TRBV23-1 | TGCGCCAGCAGTCAGAGAAGACAGGGGAATGGGAGCTCCTACGAGCAGTACTTC | CASSQRRQGNGSSYEQYF
NA | TRBJ2-7 | NA | TRBV11-2 | TGTGCCAGCAGCTTAGAGCTGGGACATTTCTACGAGCAGTACTTC | CASSLELGHFYEQYF
TRBD1 | TRBJ1-3 | NA | TRBV18 | TGTGCCAGCTCACCCCTGACAGGGTTGGGCTCTGGAAACACCATATATTTT | CASSPLTGLGSGNTIYF
NA | TRBJ2-5 | NA | TRBV3-1/TRBV3-2 | TGTGCCAGCAGCCAAGATTCGCAGGGGGGGACCCAGTACTTC | CASSQDSQGGTQYF
NA | TRBJ2-1 | NA | TRBV7-8 | TGTGCCAGCAGCTTAGAGAGGTACAATGAGCAGTTCTTC | CASSLERYNEQFF
NA | TRBJ2-2 | NA | TRBV6-6 | TGTGCCAGCAGTCCCGAGAAAACCGGGACAAGCACCGGGGAGCTGTTTTTT | CASSPEKTGTSTGELFF
TRBD1 | TRBJ2-1 | once | TRBV5-6 | TGTGCCAGCAGCTTGGTGGAGGGACAGGGGATGAATGAGCAGTTCTTC | CASSLVEGQGMNEQFF
NA | TRBJ2-5 | NA | TRBV5-1 | TGCGCCAGCAGCCAATCAGGGTTCGACGAGACCCAGTACTTC | CASSQSGFDETQYF
NA | TRBJ2-5 | few | TRBV12-2 | TGTGCAAGTCGCTTGAGGACAGGGGGAAAAGAGACCCAGTACTTC | CASRLRTGGKETQYF
NA | TRBJ1-1 | once | TRBV4-3 | TGCGCCAGCAGCCCTTCACTGGGCAGTGAAGCTTTCTTT | CASSPSLGSEAFF
TRBD1 | TRBJ1-1 | NA | TRBV5-5 | TGTGCCAGCAGCCCGACAGGGTACACTGAAGCTTTCTTT | CASSPTGYTEAFF
NA | TRBJ1-5 | few | TRBV27 | TGTGCCAGCAGCGCAGATAGCAATCAGCCCCAGCATTTT | CASSADSNQPQHF
NA | TRBJ2-3 | NA | TRBV9 | TGTGCCAGCAGCGCAGGAGGGTTCGGCACAGATACGCAGTATTTT | CASSAGGFGTDTQYF
NA | TRBJ2-1 | few | TRBV30 | TGTGCCTGGAGTCGATTCGCCCAAGCGCAGTTCTTC | CAWSRFAQAQFF
NA | TRBJ1-6 | few | TRBV5-1 | TGCGCCAGCAGCCGAGAAGGACCACAGGATTCACCCCTCCACTTT | CASSREGPQDSPLHF
NA | TRBJ2-2 | NA | TRBV11-2 | TGTGCCAGCGAGCTGAGGAGGGAGAACGCCGGGGAGCTGTTTTTT | CASELRRENAGELFF
NA | TRBJ1-5 | NA | TRBV7-8 | TGTGCCAGCAGCCGCCGGAACAGTCAGCCCCAGCATTTT | CASSRRNSQPQHF
NA | TRBJ2-1 | NA | TRBV1 | TGCACCAGCAGTCCAGTAGCGGGGGAGCAGTTCTTC | CTSSPVAGEQFF
NA | TRBJ2-2 | NA | TRBV12-2 | TGTGCAAGTCGCTTAAGGCCGGGACAGGGCACCGGGGAGCTGTTTTTT | CASRLRPGQGTGELFF
TRBD2 | TRBJ2-7 | NA | TRBV6-5 | TGTGCCACCTCGGAGGGGCGACTAGCGGGAGAGCAGTACTTC | CATSEGRLAGEQYF
NA | TRBJ2-5 | NA | TRBV3-1/TRBV3-2 | TGTGCCAGCAGCCCTACTTTGGCGGGGCAAGAGACCCAGTACTTC | CASSPTLAGQETQYF
TRBD1 | TRBJ1-3 | many | TRBV4-3 | TGCGCCAGCAGCCAGGGACAGGGGGGAACTGGAAACACCATATATTTT | CASSQGQGGTGNTIYF
NA | TRBJ2-5 | NA | TRBV11-3 | TGTGCCAGCAGCTCTCGGGTGTATGAGACCCAGTACTTC | CASSSRVYETQYF
TRBD1 | TRBJ2-5 | NA | TRBV19 | TGTGCCAGTAGTAGCGCGACAGGGTCGAGAGAGACCCAGTACTTC | CASSSATGSRETQYF
NA | TRBJ2-5 | NA | TRBV6-5 | TGTGCCAGCAGTTACTCGGTCCGAAGCCAGACCCAGTACTTC | CASSYSVRSQTQYF
NA | TRBJ1-4 | NA | TRBV7-9 | TGTGCCAGCAGCTTAGACAGCAATAATGAAAAACTGTTTTTT | CASSLDSNNEKLFF
TRBD1 | TRBJ2-7 | NA | TRBV5-1 | TGCGCCAGCAGCCATGGACAGGGGGACTACGAGCAGTACTTC | CASSHGQGDYEQYF
NA | TRBJ2-7 | few | TRBV19 | TGTGCCAGTAGTACAGTCCTCGCAAGTCGCGAGCAGTACTTC | CASSTVLASREQYF
NA | TRBJ1-2 | NA | TRBV5-1 | TGCGCCAGCAGACTGGCCAGGGCCGATGGCTACACCTTC | CASRLARADGYTF
TRBD1 | TRBJ2-7 | NA | TRBV9 | TGTGCCAGCAGCGTAGTTGGGGACAGAGACGGCGAGCAGTACTTC | CASSVVGDRDGEQYF
NA | TRBJ2-1 | few | TRBV12-3/TRBV12-4 | TGTGCCAGCAGTTTAAAGCGGGATGAGCAGTTCTTC | CASSLKRDEQFF
NA | TRBJ1-5 | few | TRBV3-1/TRBV3-2 | TGTGCCAGCAGCACTAGAGACAATCAGCCCCAGCATTTT | CASSTRDNQPQHF
TRBD1 | TRBJ2-7 | NA | TRBV5-1 | TGCGCCAGCAGCTTGGAAAGGACAGGAGACGAGCAGTACTTC | CASSLERTGDEQYF
NA | TRBJ2-2 | NA | TRBV24-1 | TGTGCCACCAGTGTCGACACCGGGGAGCTGTTTTTT | CATSVDTGELFF
NA | TRBJ1-1 | few | TRBV12-3/TRBV12-4 | TGTGCCAGCAGTTTATTAATAGCCACTGAAGCTTTCTTT | CASSLLIATEAFF
NA | TRBJ1-5 | NA | TRBV7-8 | TGTGCCAGCAGCTTTAGCGTCGGTGGGCAGCCCCAGCATTTT | CASSFSVGGQPQHF
NA | TRBJ1-1 | NA | TRBV30 | TGTGCCTGGAGGCAGGGAAGGAACACTGAAGCTTTCTTT | CAWRQGRNTEAFF
NA | TRBJ2-2 | NA | TRBV4-3 | TGCGCCAGCAGCCAAGATAGCGGGAACACCGGGGAGCTGTTTTTT | CASSQDSGNTGELFF
TRBD2 | TRBJ2-3 | NA | TRBV10-3 | TGTGCCATCAGTGAGAAGGCGGGGGGGATCACAGATACGCAGTATTTT | CAISEKAGGITDTQYF
TRBD1 | TRBJ1-6 | once | TRBV30 | TGTGCCTGGAGTCCGGACAGGCCGGTCCGCTCCTATAATTCACCCCTCCACTTT | CAWSPDRPVRSYNSPLHF
TRBD2 | TRBJ2-3 | NA | TRBV19 | TGTGCCAGTAGTCCCTTGACTAGCGGGGGGGCGTCAGATACGCAGTATTTT | CASSPLTSGGASDTQYF
TRBD1 | TRBJ1-1 | NA | TRBV5-1 | TGCGCCAGCACCCAAGGGGACAGGGCTGGGGCTGAAGCTTTCTTT | CASTQGDRAGAEAFF
NA | TRBJ1-5 | NA | TRBV21-1 | TGTGCCAGCCCTACTTTTACAGGGGAATCAGCCCCAGCATTT | CASPTFTGESAPAF
NA | TRBJ1-1 | NA | TRBV11-2 | TGTGCCAGCAGCTTAGAAAGGGGGGGTACTGAAGCTTTCTTT | CASSLERGGTEAFF
NA | TRBJ2-5 | NA | TRBV18 | TGTGCCAGCTCACCAAGACGGGACCAAGAGACCCAGTACTTC | CASSPRRDQETQYF
TRBD2 | TRBJ2-3 | NA | TRBV10-3 | TGTGCCATCAGTGAGTCAGTAGCGGGAAGCACAGATACGCAGTATTTT | CAISESVAGSTDTQYF
NA | TRBJ2-3 | NA | TRBV7-9 | TGTGCCAGCAGCTTAGGGGGCCGAGATACGCAGTATTTT | CASSLGGRDTQYF
TRBD1 | TRBJ2-2 | NA | TRBV18 | TGTGCCAGCTCACCACGCCTTTCCGGGACAGGGAACACCGGGGAGCTGTTTTTT | CASSPRLSGTGNTGELFF
TRBD1 | TRBJ1-2 | NA | TRBV28 | TGTGCCAGCAGCACAACCAGGACAGGGACTAACTATGGCTACACCTTC | CASSTTRTGTNYGYTF